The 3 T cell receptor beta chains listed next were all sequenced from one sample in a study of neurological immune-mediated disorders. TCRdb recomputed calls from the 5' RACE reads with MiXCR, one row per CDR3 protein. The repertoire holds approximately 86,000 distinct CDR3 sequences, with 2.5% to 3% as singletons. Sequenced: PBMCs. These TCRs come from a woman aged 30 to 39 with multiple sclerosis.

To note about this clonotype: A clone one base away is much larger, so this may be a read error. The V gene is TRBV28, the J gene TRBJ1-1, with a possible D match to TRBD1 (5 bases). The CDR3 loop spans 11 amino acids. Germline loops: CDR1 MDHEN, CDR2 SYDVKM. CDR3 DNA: TGTGACAGCAGCAGGGACACTGAAGCTTTCTTT. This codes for CDSSRDTEAFF.

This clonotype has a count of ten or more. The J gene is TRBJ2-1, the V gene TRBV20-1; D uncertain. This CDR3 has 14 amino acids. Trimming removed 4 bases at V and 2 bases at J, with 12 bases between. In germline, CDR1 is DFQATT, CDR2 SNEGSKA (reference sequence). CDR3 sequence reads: CSAKPRRAYNEQFF. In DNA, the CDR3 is TGCAGTGCTAAACCTAGGAGAGCCTACAATGAGCAGTTCTTC.

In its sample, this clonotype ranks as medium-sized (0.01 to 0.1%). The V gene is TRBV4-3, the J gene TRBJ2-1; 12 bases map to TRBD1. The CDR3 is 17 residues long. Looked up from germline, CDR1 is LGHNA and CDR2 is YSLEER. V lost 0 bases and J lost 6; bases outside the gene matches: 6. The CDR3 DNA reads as TGCGCCAGCAGCCAAGAGGGACAGGGGGCGAAAACCAATGAGCAGTTCTTC. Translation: CASSQEGQGAKTNEQFF.